This T cell receptor beta chain was sequenced during a study of shared clonotypes between healthy human individuals. Whole-study findings and limits: Tissue TCR repertoires likely differ from these blood-only repertoires.

Naive CD8 cells lacked CD45RO, underwent positive selection for CCR7 and left out terminally differentiated effector memory CD45RA+ cells. Trimming removed 3 bases from V and 4 bases from J; junction bases left unmatched: 7. The germline V gene encodes CDR1 GTSNPN and CDR2 SVGIG (reference sequence). The CDR3 is 14 amino acids. As to this clone: Its antigen is not identified.

In the study's own analysis: Owing to the provision of junction-only sequences devoid of quality scores by immunoSEQ, filtering differed. Measured with immunoSEQ multiplex PCR; TCRdb has only the in-frame clones, and not every one. That table supplies the V and J calls and clone size; D and trimming were determined from the DNA. The profile shows roughly 2.1 million clones, more than 85% of them singletons. Sequencing was done on a sample of naive CD8+ T cells from PBMCs. The rearrangement joins TRBV30 to TRBJ1-2, with 8 bases that match TRBD1. The TCR comes from a man aged 18 to 29 in good health. Some clones in this sample may be carry-over from other donors' samples. CDR3 sequence (DNA): TGTGCCTGGAGAGCACGGGACAGGATCTATGGCTACACCTTC. Protein: CAWRARDRIYGYTF.